Presented here are 27 T cell receptor beta chains from one specimen sequenced in a study of control samples from healthy donors and cancer patients. The method was immunoSEQ multiplex PCR; TCRdb's version includes in-frame clones alone and lacks a portion of them. The table lists about 31,000 clones, approximately 93% of them singletons. Sequencing was performed on blood. The receptors were gathered from a man in his 60s in good health.

This rearrangement joins TRBV19 to TRBJ1-1, with D unresolved. The germline V gene has CDR1 LNHDA and CDR2 SQIVND (reference sequence). The CDR3 spans 11 residues. V was pared by 8 bases and J by 1 base, with 5 bases between. In DNA form, the CDR3 reads TGTGCCAGTGATCGGAACACTGAAGCTTTCTTT. Amino acids: CASDRNTEAFF.

This chain links TRBV28 with TRBJ1-2; D remains unclear. V was cut by 11 bases and J by 8 bases, with 18 bases left in between. Germline CDR1 MDHEN, CDR2 SYDVKM. The length of the CDR3 is 12 residues. The CDR3 protein is CASKGPGLGYTF. The CDR3 nucleotides read TGTGCCTCCAAGGGCCCAGGCCTGGGCTACACCTTC.

The J gene is TRBJ1-2, the V gene TRBV19, with TRBD1 as a possible D gene (6 bases). V was pared by 10 bases and J by 4 bases, with 16 bases between. The CDR3 covers 13 residues. Germline V lookup: CDR1 LNHDA, CDR2 SQIVND (reference sequence). The chain's CDR3 is CATAGGQGYGYTF. In DNA form, the CDR3 reads TGTGCCACCGCTGGGGGGCAGGGCTATGGCTACACCTTC. Variable domain in full (rest from reference TRBV19 and TRBJ1-2): DGGITQSPKYLFRKEGQNVTLSCEQNLNHDAMYWYRQDPGQGLRLIYYSQIVNDFQKGDIAEGYSVSREKKESFPLTVTSAQKNPTAFYLCATAGGQGYGYTFGSGTRLTVV.

This sequence joins TRBV19 and TRBJ2-7; no reliable D call. The germline V gene has CDR1 LNHDA and CDR2 SQIVND (reference sequence). CDR3 length: 12 amino acids. Between the trimmed V and J ends, which lost 3 bases and 3 bases, there was a span of 6 bases. CDR3: CASSIEGYEQYF. CDR3 nucleotides: TGTGCCAGTAGTATCGAAGGCTACGAGCAGTACTTC.

This chain joins TRBV7-2 and TRBJ2-7; 7 bases line up with TRBD1. Germline values: CDR1 SGHTA, CDR2 FQGNSA. With 5 bases clipped from V and 2 bases from J, the junction kept 3 bases outside the gene matches. The CDR3 length is 13 residues. CDR3 bases: TGTGCCAGCAGCCTCACAGGGGCCTACGAGCAGTACTTC. Protein product: CASSLTGAYEQYF. Complete variable domain (other parts from reference TRBV7-2 and TRBJ2-7): GAGVSQSPSNKVTEKGKDVELRCDPISGHTALYWYRQSLGQGLEFLIYFQGNSAPDKSGLPSDRFSAERTGGSVSTLTIQRTQQEDSAVYLCASSLTGAYEQYFGPGTRLTVT.

The chain links TRBV2 to TRBJ2-3; perhaps TRBD1 as D (5 bases). Germline V gene lookup returns CDR1 SNHLY and CDR2 FYNNEI. V lost 3 bases, J lost 4 bases, and 8 bases lay in between. CDR3 size: 13 residues. The CDR3 spells CASSDRAADTQYF. The CDR3 nucleotides are TGTGCCAGCAGTGACAGGGCGGCAGATACGCAGTATTTT. The variable domain in full, completed from reference TRBV2 and TRBJ2-3, reads EPEVTQTPSHQVTQMGQEVILRCVPISNHLYFYWYRQILGQKVEFLVSFYNNEISEKSEIFDDQFSVERPDGSNFTLKIRSTKLEDSAMYFCASSDRAADTQYFGPGTRLTVL.

For the CDR3, the DNA is TGTGCCAGCAGCTCCGGGGGGGTGTGGTATGGCTACACCTTC. Protein product: CASSSGGVWYGYTF. The J gene is TRBJ1-2, the V gene TRBV7-8, with D possibly matching TRBD1 (5 bases). Germline assignment: CDR1 SGHVS and CDR2 FQNEAQ. The CDR3 contains 14 residues. The ends were cut back, 4 bases at V and 5 bases at J, with 14 bases in the middle.

The chain employs TRBV4-3 and TRBJ2-2, with D possibly matching TRBD2 (6 bases). Germline V gives CDR1 LGHNA, CDR2 YSLEER. This CDR3 contains 15 residues. Deletions cut 0 bases from V and 4 bases from J, with 9 bases between. CDR3 sequence: CASSQDLGLTGELFF. The CDR3 bases are TGCGCCAGCAGCCAAGATCTGGGACTCACCGGGGAGCTGTTTTTT.

The chain links TRBV7-8 to TRBJ2-7; 10 bases align to TRBD1. The CDR3 loop spans 14 amino acids. The germline V gene encodes CDR1 SGHVS and CDR2 FQNEAQ. The J segment lost 5 bases and the V segment lost 1 base, leaving 2 bases of the junction unmatched. The CDR3, as DNA: TGTGCCAGCAGCTTAGGGGACAGGGGCCACGAGCAGTACTTC. This translates into CASSLGDRGHEQYF.

The J gene is TRBJ1-3, the V gene TRBV28; 7 positions match TRBD1. CDR3 size: 16 residues. Germline values: CDR1 MDHEN, CDR2 SYDVKM. Trimming cost V 8 bases and J 2 bases; bases outside gene matches: 12. CDR3 region: CASYSLLGGAGNTIYF. DNA of the CDR3: TGTGCCAGCTATTCCCTCCTAGGGGGCGCTGGAAACACCATATATTTT.

The chain combines TRBV11-2 with TRBJ1-1, with D possibly TRBD1 on 6 matching bases. V was cut by 5 bases and J by 8 bases, with 12 bases left in between. CDR3 length: 12 amino acids. Germline loops: CDR1 SGHAT, CDR2 FQNNGV. The CDR3 DNA sequence: TGTGCCAGCAGCCCCCAGGGGCTGGAAGCTTTCTTT. This encodes CASSPQGLEAFF. Drawing the rest from reference TRBV11-2 and TRBJ1-1, the complete variable domain is EAGVAQSPRYKIIEKRQSVAFWCNPISGHATLYWYQQILGQGPKLLIQFQNNGVVDDSQLPKDRFSAERLKGVDSTLKIQPAKLEDSAVYLCASSPQGLEAFFGQGTRLTVV.

The chain employs TRBV7-8 and TRBJ1-4; 9 bases are shared with TRBD1. Germline V gene sequence: CDR1 SGHVS, CDR2 FQNEAQ. V shed 3 bases and J 0 bases; nucleotides not matched to a gene: 8. The CDR3 spans 18 residues. Written as DNA, the CDR3 is TGTGCCAGCAGCTTCGACAGGGGGTTCCTTGCAACTAATGAAAAACTGTTTTTT. This codes for CASSFDRGFLATNEKLFF.

The CDR3 region is CASSPRGAEGYTF. CDR3 in DNA: TGTGCCAGCAGCCCTCGGGGGGCTGAGGGCTACACCTTC. The chain couples TRBV4-2 to TRBJ1-2, with D possibly TRBD1 on 6 matching bases. Trimming stripped 4 bases from V and 8 bases from J, with 14 bases between. The CDR3 loop spans 13 amino acids. Germline V gene sequence: CDR1 LGHNA, CDR2 YNFKEQ.

This clone has only one observation. The V and J genes are TRBV29-1 and TRBJ1-2; D might be TRBD1 (5 bases). V was pared by 1 base and J by 4 bases, with 7 bases between. Germline loops: CDR1 SQVTM, CDR2 ANQGSEA. The CDR3 covers 12 residues. DNA of the CDR3: TGCAGCGTTGAAGCCGGGGCCTATGGCTACACCTTC. Amino acid sequence: CSVEAGAYGYTF.

This sequence joins TRBV29-1 and TRBJ2-5; no clear D. The CDR3 contains 11 residues. The V end was cut by 7 bases, the J end by 4 bases, with 10 bases between. Germline V lookup: CDR1 SQVTM, CDR2 ANQGSEA. The CDR3 coding sequence is TGCAGCGCCCGGCGAGGAGAGACCCAGTACTTC. Protein sequence: CSARRGETQYF.

The V gene is TRBV10-3, the J gene TRBJ2-7, with D perhaps TRBD1 (6 bases). Germline loops: CDR1 ENHRY, CDR2 SYGVKD. This CDR3 has 14 amino acids. The V and J ends lost 10 bases and 5 bases respectively, with 21 bases between them. In DNA form, the CDR3 reads TGTGCCACCGCCCTTACAGGGTCCCCCAACGAGCAGTACTTC. Amino acids: CATALTGSPNEQYF.

V and J are TRBV9 and TRBJ1-2, with D uncertain. The CDR3 sequence is 13 residues long. Germline V gives CDR1 SGDLS, CDR2 YYNGEE. Trimming cost V 0 bases and J 2 bases, with 5 bases left between them. The CDR3 nucleotides are TGTGCCAGCAGCGTAGGCGAGAACTATGGCTACACCTTC. Protein product: CASSVGENYGYTF.

V gene TRBV6-5 combines with J gene TRBJ1-6, with D possibly being TRBD1 (5 bases). The CDR3 spans 13 residues. Germline lookup yields CDR1 MNHEY and CDR2 SVGAGI. V shed 6 bases and J shed 10 bases, with 13 bases lying between them. Here the CDR3 reads CASSLSGDSPLHF. The CDR3 DNA reads TGTGCCAGCAGCCTTTCGGGGGACTCACCCCTCCACTTT.

This rearrangement joins TRBV5-1 to TRBJ2-1; tentatively, D is TRBD1 or TRBD2 (5 bases each). Germline lookup yields CDR1 SGHRS and CDR2 YFSETQ. There are 15 residues in the CDR3. V was pared by 5 bases and J by 4 bases, with 16 bases between. CDR3 in amino acids: CASSTGGGSYNEQFF. The CDR3, as DNA: TGCGCCAGCAGTACAGGAGGAGGATCGTACAATGAGCAGTTCTTC.

The chain has TRBV6-2 or TRBV6-3 and TRBJ2-3, with 8 bases identical to TRBD2. Trimming cost V 4 bases and J 4 bases; bases outside gene matches: 7. CDR3 length: 15 amino acids. Germline CDR1 is MNHEY and CDR2 is SVGEGT. The CDR3 region is CASSSTGTRADTQYF. The DNA for the CDR3 is TGTGCCAGCAGTTCTACCGGGACTAGAGCAGATACGCAGTATTTT.

In its sample, this clone was seen once. The genes are TRBV5-1 and TRBJ2-1; 11 positions match TRBD2. The junction had 8 bases not matched to a gene; V was cut back by 5 bases and J by 7 bases. The CDR3 consists of 15 residues. Germline V gene lookup returns CDR1 SGHRS and CDR2 YFSETQ. The chain's CDR3 is CASSIAGGPFNEQFF. In nucleotides, the CDR3 is TGCGCCAGCAGTATAGCGGGGGGGCCTTTTAATGAGCAGTTCTTC.

The V and J genes are TRBV11-2 and TRBJ1-1, with TRBD1 as a possible D gene (5 bases). Trimming removed 1 base from V and 2 bases from J, with 8 bases in between. The CDR3 length is 14 residues. Germline V gene data show CDR1 as SGHAT and CDR2 as FQNNGV. The CDR3 protein is CASSLGGVNTEAFF. CDR3 sequence (DNA): TGTGCCAGCAGCTTAGGAGGGGTAAACACTGAAGCTTTCTTT.

V is TRBV7-3 and J is TRBJ2-2; 9 positions match TRBD2. The V gene end was trimmed by 8 bases and the J gene end by 4 bases; junction bases not matched to a gene: 5. The V gene's germline CDR1 is SGHTA and CDR2 FQGTGA. There are 14 residues in the CDR3. Written as DNA, the CDR3 is TGTGCCAGCGCAGCGGGGGGACTCACCGGGGAGCTGTTTTTT. As protein: CASAAGGLTGELFF. The whole variable domain, remainder taken from reference TRBV7-3 and TRBJ2-2, is GAGVSQTPSNKVTEKGKYVELRCDPISGHTALYWYRQSLGQGPEFLIYFQGTGAADDSGLPNDRFFAVRPEGSVSTLKIQRTERGDSAVYLCASAAGGLTGELFFGEGSRLTVL.

V is TRBV6-5 and J is TRBJ1-5; D gene uncertain. The length of the CDR3 is 15 residues. CDR1 is MNHEY, CDR2 SVGAGI, per germline. Trimming stripped 7 bases from V and 4 bases from J, with 17 bases between. The CDR3 region is CASMSHPRGNQPQHF. CDR3 sequence (DNA): TGTGCCAGCATGTCGCATCCAAGAGGAAATCAGCCCCAGCATTTT.

This chain links TRBV7-3 with TRBJ2-2; D is tentatively TRBD1 or TRBD2 (5 bases each). V lost 2 bases and J lost 4, with 11 bases in between. The V gene's germline CDR1 is SGHTA and CDR2 FQGTGA. The CDR3 runs 15 residues. Written as DNA, the CDR3 is TGTGCCAGCAGCTTACAGGGAGCGGTCACCGGGGAGCTGTTTTTT. It codes for CASSLQGAVTGELFF.

The chain recombines TRBV28 with TRBJ1-1, with D possibly being TRBD1 (5 bases). Germline CDR1 is MDHEN and CDR2 is SYDVKM. The CDR3 loop spans 14 amino acids. V was trimmed by 2 bases and J by 0 bases, leaving 7 bases between them. CDR3 protein: CASSLRQLNTEAFF. The CDR3 DNA reads TGTGCCAGCAGTTTACGACAGCTGAACACTGAAGCTTTCTTT. The full variable domain, rest sourced from reference TRBV28 and TRBJ1-1, is DVKVTQSSRYLVKRTGEKVFLECVQDMDHENMFWYRQDPGLGLRLIYFSYDVKMKEKGDIPEGYSVSREKKERFSLILESASTNQTSMYLCASSLRQLNTEAFFGQGTRLTVV.

The genes are TRBV11-2 and TRBJ2-1; maybe TRBD2 (6 bases). V lost 2 bases to trimming and J lost 0 bases, with 20 bases between them. This CDR3 comprises 19 residues. Germline V gene lookup returns CDR1 SGHAT and CDR2 FQNNGV. The CDR3 DNA reads TGTGCCAGCAGCTTATCGGGAGATCGACCCGAGAGCTCCTACAATGAGCAGTTCTTC. It yields the protein CASSLSGDRPESSYNEQFF.